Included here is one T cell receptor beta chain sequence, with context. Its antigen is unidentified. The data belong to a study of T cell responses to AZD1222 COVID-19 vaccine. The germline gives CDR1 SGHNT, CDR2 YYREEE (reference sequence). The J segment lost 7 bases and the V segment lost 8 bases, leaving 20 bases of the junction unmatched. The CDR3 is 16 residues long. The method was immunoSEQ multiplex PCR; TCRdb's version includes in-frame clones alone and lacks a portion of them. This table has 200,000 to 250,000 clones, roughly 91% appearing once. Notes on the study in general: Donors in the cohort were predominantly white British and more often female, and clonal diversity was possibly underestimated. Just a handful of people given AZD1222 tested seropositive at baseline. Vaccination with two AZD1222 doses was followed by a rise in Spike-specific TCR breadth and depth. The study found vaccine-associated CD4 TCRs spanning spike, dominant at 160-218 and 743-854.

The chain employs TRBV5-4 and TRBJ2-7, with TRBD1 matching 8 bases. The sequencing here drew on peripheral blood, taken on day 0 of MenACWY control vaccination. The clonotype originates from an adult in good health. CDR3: CASNLGGARGRGEQYF. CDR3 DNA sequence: TGTGCCAGTAACCTCGGAGGGGCCAGGGGGCGAGGAGAGCAGTACTTC.